Below are 22 T cell receptor beta chains sequenced from a single sample in a study of human T cells and chemical hapten exposure. Noted time point: patch test 2, 6 weeks after DPC sensitization. Treatment reported: therapeutic diphenylcyclopropenone sensitization with weekly scalp DPC. From the RACE reads, TCRdb called clonotypes with MiXCR, one entry per CDR3 protein. This sample has under 90,000 distinct CDR3 sequences, with 6.5% to 10% found just once. Source: whole blood, taken in connection with sensitization to the hapten diphenylcyclopropenone (DPC). The receptor source for this set is a woman aged 50 to 60 with alopecia areata. Some clones in this sample may be carry-over from other donors' samples.

The sample holds a few counts of this clonotype. The chain uses TRBV24-1 and TRBJ1-1; 10 positions agree with TRBD1. This CDR3 spans 15 amino acids. Germline V gene data show CDR1 as KGHDR and CDR2 as SFDVKD. V was pared by 4 bases and J by 7 bases, with 8 bases of the junction left unmatched. The CDR3 DNA reads as TGTGCCACCAGTGAGGGACAGGGGACTTACCTTGAAGCTTTCTTT. Amino acid sequence: CATSEGQGTYLEAFF.

This clonotype was found a few times. The V call is TRBV6-5, the J call TRBJ2-5; 9 bases fit TRBD1. The CDR3 is 14 amino acids. V lost 4 bases and J lost 5; bases outside the gene matches: 5. Germline CDR1 and CDR2: MNHEY and SVGAGI. The CDR3 here is CASSSRQGVETQYF. The CDR3 coding sequence is TGTGCCAGCAGTTCCCGACAGGGGGTCGAGACCCAGTACTTC.

This clonotype was picked up many times. The genes are TRBV6-1 and TRBJ1-5; maybe TRBD1 (6 bases). This CDR3 is 15 amino acids long. Between the trimmed V and J ends, which lost 3 bases and 6 bases, there was a span of 15 bases. Germline values: CDR1 MNHNS, CDR2 SASEGT. The CDR3 sequence is CASSDTGGRGQPQHF. CDR3 DNA sequence: TGTGCCAGCAGTGACACTGGGGGCCGTGGTCAGCCCCAGCATTTT.

Many counts were recorded for this clonotype. The chain couples TRBV5-1 to TRBJ1-6; TRBD1 might be the D (6 bases). Per germline, CDR1 SGHRS and CDR2 YFSETQ. Deletions cut 0 bases from V and 9 bases from J, with 16 bases between. The CDR3 loop spans 16 amino acids. CDR3 bases: TGCGCCAGCAGCTTGGAGTTTCAGGGGAGGCGTTCACCCCTCCACTTT. Amino acid sequence: CASSLEFQGRRSPLHF. The full variable domain, its missing parts supplied by reference TRBV5-1 and TRBJ1-6, is KAGVTQTPRYLIKTRGQQVTLSCSPISGHRSVSWYQQTPGQGLQFLFEYFSETQRNKGNFPGRFSGRQFSNSRSEMNVSTLELGDSALYLCASSLEFQGRRSPLHFGNGTRLTVT.

The chain has TRBV6-1 and TRBJ2-3; D is possibly TRBD2 (6 bases). Trimming removed 5 bases at V and 6 bases at J, with 18 bases between. Germline V lookup: CDR1 MNHNS, CDR2 SASEGT. This CDR3 has 15 residues. The CDR3 DNA reads as TGTGCCAGCAGTCGAGTCGCAGGGAGGACGGATACGCAGTATTTT. Translated: CASSRVAGRTDTQYF.

This chain uses TRBV6-6 with TRBJ1-4; possibly TRBD1 for D (5 bases). This CDR3 comprises 12 residues. Looked up from germline, CDR1 is MNHNY and CDR2 is SVGAGI (reference sequence). The V end lost 6 bases, the J end lost 8 bases, and 10 bases lay between the germline ends. The CDR3 sequence: CASRPGNEKLFF. As DNA, the CDR3 is TGTGCCAGCAGACCAGGGAACGAAAAACTGTTTTTT.

This clonotype was seen repeatedly, ten times or more. This chain connects TRBV7-2 to TRBJ2-1; 9 positions match TRBD2. Losses at the gene ends were 4 bases for V and 7 bases for J; bases not matched to a gene: 11. Germline V gene sequence: CDR1 SGHTA, CDR2 FQGNSA. This CDR3 spans 16 amino acids. This CDR3 is CASSSALGSGGNEQFF. For the CDR3, the DNA is TGTGCCAGCAGCTCCGCCCTGGGGAGCGGGGGGAATGAGCAGTTCTTC.

The rearrangement links TRBV2 to TRBJ1-1; D may be TRBD1 (5 bases). From germline, CDR1 is SNHLY and CDR2 FYNNEI. This CDR3 is 16 amino acids long. Trimming took off 6 bases at V and 5 bases at J, with 22 bases between the two ends. The CDR3 region is CASRKGRVKVETEAFF. The CDR3 DNA sequence: TGTGCCAGCAGAAAGGGGAGAGTTAAGGTCGAGACTGAAGCTTTCTTT.

The CDR3 region is CASSEPPLLGPRNSPLHF. Here the CDR3 DNA reads TGTGCCAGCAGTGAACCCCCGCTATTGGGGCCGAGGAATTCACCCCTCCACTTT. The chain employs TRBV2 and TRBJ1-6; D possibly corresponds to TRBD1 (5 bases). The CDR3 is 18 amino acids. V shed 2 bases and J shed 7 bases, with 21 bases lying between them. Germline V gene data show CDR1 as SNHLY and CDR2 as FYNNEI.

The J gene is TRBJ1-4, the V gene TRBV30, with 7 bases matching TRBD1. The CDR3 has 14 residues. CDR1 and CDR2 from the germline V gene are GTSNPN and SVGIG (reference sequence). The V gene end was trimmed by 5 bases and the J gene end by 6 bases; junction bases not matched to a gene: 9. CDR3 bases: TGTGCCTGGGCGAACAGGGGATGGGATGAAAAACTGTTTTTT. As protein: CAWANRGWDEKLFF.

This chain joins TRBV6-2 or TRBV6-3 and TRBJ2-1, with TRBD2 matching over 10 bases. Trimming at V came to 9 bases and at J to 5 bases, leaving 7 bases not matched to a gene. Germline V gene lookup returns CDR1 MNHEY and CDR2 SVGEGT. The CDR3 loop spans 14 amino acids. Here the CDR3 DNA reads TGTGCCAGTTTGACTAGCGGGCCCCACAATGAGCAGTTCTTC. Protein: CASLTSGPHNEQFF.

The chain couples TRBV5-1 to TRBJ2-3; 8 positions match TRBD2. CDR1 SGHRS and CDR2 YFSETQ come from the germline V gene. The CDR3 has 15 amino acids. V shed 0 bases and J 6 bases; nucleotides not matched to a gene: 6. This chain's CDR3 is CASSLAGRAMDTQYF. The CDR3 DNA follows: TGCGCCAGCAGCTTGGCCGGGAGGGCCATGGATACGCAGTATTTT.

The V call is TRBV20-1, the J call TRBJ2-1; 8 nucleotides agree with TRBD2. J gave up 0 bases and V 4 bases, and 5 bases lay outside the gene matches. Per germline, CDR1 DFQATT and CDR2 SNEGSKA (reference sequence). This CDR3 has 15 residues. CDR3 in amino acids: CSAIAGFSSYNEQFF. CDR3 sequence (DNA): TGCAGTGCTATAGCGGGATTTAGCTCCTACAATGAGCAGTTCTTC.

The chain employs TRBV30 and TRBJ2-3; 9 bases are a match to TRBD1. Germline V gene sequence: CDR1 GTSNPN, CDR2 SVGIG (reference sequence). With 4 bases clipped from V and 0 bases from J, the junction kept 5 bases outside the gene matches. The CDR3 has 15 residues. Here the CDR3 reads CAWNSGQGSTDTQYF. In nucleotides, the CDR3 is TGTGCCTGGAATAGTGGACAGGGGAGCACAGATACGCAGTATTTT.

A few counts support this clonotype. The chain carries TRBV27 and TRBJ1-2; 10 nucleotides agree with TRBD1. Germline CDR1 and CDR2: MNHEY and SMNVEV (reference sequence). This CDR3 region has 15 residues. V dropped 3 bases and J dropped 8; count of bases not matched to a gene: 9. The CDR3 DNA sequence: TGTGCCAGCAGTTTCAGACAGGGGGCGGAGAACGGCTACACCTTC. This translates into CASSFRQGAENGYTF.

This clonotype was detected ten times or more. The genes are TRBV21-1 and TRBJ2-6; the D call TRBD1 from the table was never checked on the DNA. TRBV21-1 is designated a pseudogene. The CDR3 consists of 19 residues. The CDR3 is CASSKRETGEDSGANVLTF. The DNA of the CDR3 is TGTGCCAGCAGCAAACGGGAAACAGGGGAGGACTCTGGGGCCAACGTCCTGACTTTC.

This clonotype was counted only a few times. This sequence joins TRBV5-6 and TRBJ1-6; 8 bases agree with TRBD1. V shed 0 bases, J shed 9 bases, and the junction held 8 bases outside the gene matches. The CDR3 extends over 16 amino acids. The germline CDR1 and CDR2 sequences are SGHDT and YYEEEE. The CDR3 spells CASSLGFQGAVSPLHF. The CDR3 bases are TGTGCCAGCAGCTTGGGATTCCAGGGGGCGGTTTCACCCCTCCACTTT.

This clonotype was observed many times. The chain recombines TRBV6-1 with TRBJ2-1; D gene ambiguous. Deletions cut 8 bases from V and 7 bases from J, with 12 bases between. This CDR3 spans 12 amino acids. Germline V gene sequence: CDR1 MNHNS, CDR2 SASEGT. The CDR3 reads CASPTESNEQFF. CDR3 in DNA: TGTGCCAGCCCGACTGAATCTAATGAGCAGTTCTTC.

This clonotype came up many times. J is TRBJ1-5 and V is TRBV24-1; D is undetermined. This CDR3 comprises 16 residues. Germline loops: CDR1 KGHDR, CDR2 SFDVKD. V shed 1 base and J shed 0 bases, with 9 bases lying between them. CDR3: CATSDFRTVSNQPQHF. The DNA of the CDR3 is TGTGCCACCAGTGATTTTAGGACGGTTAGCAATCAGCCCCAGCATTTT.

This clonotype has ten or more counts. The genes are TRBV12-3 or TRBV12-4 and TRBJ2-2; D gene uncertain. Trimming took 6 bases from V and 5 from J, leaving 7 bases between them. The CDR3 contains 12 residues. The DNA for the CDR3 is TGTGCCAGCAGGGCCACGACCGGGGAGCTGTTTTTT. This sequence encodes CASRATTGELFF.

This clonotype has only a few counts. The chain uses TRBV7-9 and TRBJ1-5; D call uncertain. V was clipped by 7 bases and J by 0 bases, with 13 bases between them. The germline V gene has CDR1 SEHNR and CDR2 FQNEAQ (reference sequence). The CDR3 totals 15 residues. The CDR3 DNA follows: TGTGCCAGCACCACGACTGAAGATAGCAATCAGCCCCAGCATTTT. This codes for CASTTTEDSNQPQHF.

At least ten counts were recorded for this clonotype. This sequence joins TRBV6-2 or TRBV6-3 and TRBJ2-6; the D gene is possibly TRBD1 (6 bases). V was trimmed by 4 bases and J by 11 bases, leaving 15 bases between them. There are 14 residues in the CDR3. CDR1 is MNHEY, CDR2 SVGEGT, per germline. CDR3 sequence (DNA): TGTGCCAGCAGTTCTCAGGGGTTCCCGGACGTCCTGACTTTC. Translated, it gives CASSSQGFPDVLTF.